The 24 T cell receptor beta chains in this list originate from one sample, sequenced in a study of identical twins. Each CDR3 protein is one row after TCRdb ran MiXCR on the 5' RACE reads. The sample carries roughly 1.6 million distinct CDR3 sequences, roughly a third recorded once. Material for sequencing was cord blood. The receptors come from a newborn girl in good health.

This clonotype was counted only a few times. This chain joins TRBV20-1 and TRBJ2-1, with 12 bases aligning to TRBD1. The CDR3 runs 14 residues. With 5 bases clipped from V and 8 bases from J, the junction kept 7 bases outside the gene matches. Germline V gives CDR1 DFQATT, CDR2 SNEGSKA (reference sequence). Here the CDR3 DNA reads TGCAGTGCTCGGCCGGGACAGGGGGCTGATGAGCAGTTCTTC. Translation: CSARPGQGADEQFF.

This clonotype has just a few counts. In DNA, the CDR3 is TGCAGCGTTGAAGATCAGGGACGGCAAGAGACCCAGTACTTC. It is translated as CSVEDQGRQETQYF. This chain uses TRBV29-1 with TRBJ2-5; D tentatively fits TRBD1 or TRBD2 (5 bases each). The CDR3 totals 14 residues. Trimming cost V 0 bases and J 2 bases, with 10 bases left between them. Germline values: CDR1 SQVTM, CDR2 ANQGSEA.

The chain recombines TRBV5-1 with TRBJ2-5; 8 bases agree with TRBD2. The CDR3 extends over 13 amino acids. CDR1 and CDR2 from the germline V gene are SGHRS and YFSETQ. V shed 3 bases, J shed 7 bases, and the junction held 5 bases outside the gene matches. The CDR3 loop reads CASSSTSVGTQYF. In DNA form, the CDR3 reads TGCGCCAGCAGCTCGACTAGCGTAGGGACCCAGTACTTC.

This clonotype was picked up many times. The chain links TRBV20-1 to TRBJ2-7, with 8 bases matching TRBD2. Per germline, CDR1 DFQATT and CDR2 SNEGSKA (reference sequence). The CDR3 is 13 residues long. The V segment lost 2 bases and the J segment 0 bases; nucleotides outside the gene matches: 0. CDR3 protein: CSARSGSSYEQYF. The CDR3 DNA is TGCAGTGCTAGAAGCGGGAGCTCCTACGAGCAGTACTTC.

This rearrangement joins TRBV4-2 to TRBJ2-6, with 14 bases fitting TRBD2. In germline, CDR1 is LGHNA, CDR2 YNFKEQ. There are 18 residues in the CDR3. J was trimmed by 1 base and V by 4 bases; bases with no gene match: 3. In DNA, the CDR3 is TGTGCCAGCAGCCTCGGGACTAGCGGGAGTTCTGGGGCCAACGTCCTGACTTTC. Translating it yields CASSLGTSGSSGANVLTF.

CDR3 in amino acids: CASSSPRASLTEAFF. The CDR3 DNA reads TGTGCCAGCAGTTCTCCCCGGGCCTCCCTGACTGAAGCTTTCTTT. The chain recombines TRBV27 with TRBJ1-1, with D hard to call. The CDR3 is 15 residues long. V lost 4 bases, J lost 5 bases, and 17 bases lay in between. Germline V gene lookup returns CDR1 MNHEY and CDR2 SMNVEV (reference sequence).

This clonotype was detected ten times or more. The rearrangement links TRBV5-1 to TRBJ2-7; TRBD1 matches 7 bases. The CDR3 is made up of 17 amino acids. Trimming at V came to 0 bases and at J to 1 base, leaving 10 bases not matched to a gene. Germline V gives CDR1 SGHRS, CDR2 YFSETQ. The CDR3 sequence is CASSLASRTGLSYEQYF. CDR3 DNA sequence: TGCGCCAGCAGCTTGGCTTCTCGGACAGGCCTTTCCTACGAGCAGTACTTC.

This clonotype came up a few times. The V gene is TRBV12-3 or TRBV12-4, the J gene TRBJ2-6, with 7 bases lining up with TRBD1. This CDR3 comprises 18 residues. J gave up 9 bases and V 5 bases, and 19 bases lay outside the gene matches. CDR3 sequence: CASSRPRGTLLLNNVLTF. The DNA for the CDR3 is TGTGCCAGCAGTCGACCCAGGGGGACACTCCTCCTTAACAACGTCCTGACTTTC.

The chain links TRBV3-1 to TRBJ2-7, with unresolved D. V shed 1 base and J shed 0 bases, with 10 bases lying between them. Germline V gene sequence: CDR1 LGHDT, CDR2 YNNKEL (reference sequence). CDR3 size: 15 residues. The CDR3 DNA reads as TGTGCCAGCAGCCAAGGGGGTATAAGCTCCTACGAGCAGTACTTC. Its protein product is CASSQGGISSYEQYF.

The rearrangement uses TRBV7-8 and TRBJ2-3; D unresolved. Germline V CDR1 and CDR2: SGHVS, FQNEAQ. The germline V and J ends were trimmed by 5 bases and 6 bases, with 12 bases remaining between them. This CDR3 has 13 amino acids. CDR3 bases: TGTGCCAGCAGCCTAAGCCGGTTGGATACGCAGTATTTT. Amino acids: CASSLSRLDTQYF. Full variable domain (missing parts from reference TRBV7-8 and TRBJ2-3): GAGVSQSPRYKVAKRGQDVALRCDPISGHVSLFWYQQALGQGPEFLTYFQNEAQLDKSGLPSDRFFAERPEGSVSTLKIQRTQQEDSAVYLCASSLSRLDTQYFGPGTRLTVL.

Only a few counts were recorded for this clonotype. The chain carries TRBV24-1 and TRBJ2-1; TRBD1 might be the D (7 bases). Trimming stripped 5 bases from V and 5 bases from J, with 9 bases between. The CDR3 has 13 amino acids. The germline V gene encodes CDR1 KGHDR and CDR2 SFDVKD. CDR3 residues: CATSAGGNNEQFF. The CDR3 nucleotides read TGTGCCACCAGTGCAGGGGGGAACAATGAGCAGTTCTTC.

As concerns this clonotype: The junction does not match germline at one end; this may be a read error. The chain has TRBV20-1 and TRBJ2-1, with 10 bases identical to TRBD2. The CDR3 runs 15 residues. In germline, CDR1 is DFQATT, CDR2 SNEGSKA (reference sequence). The chain's CDR3 is CSAAGLAPTYNEQLF. The CDR3 DNA follows: TGCAGTGCTGCGGGACTAGCGCCGACCTACAATGAGCAGTTATTC.

The chain couples TRBV25-1 to TRBJ1-4, with TRBD1 as a possible D gene (6 bases). The V gene's germline CDR1 is MGHDK and CDR2 SYGVNS. V was shortened by 1 base and J by 3 bases, with 12 bases between the two germline ends. The CDR3 runs 16 residues. CDR3 protein: CASSEFQGRANEKLFF. The CDR3 DNA follows: TGTGCCAGCAGTGAATTTCAGGGGCGGGCTAATGAAAAACTGTTTTTT. The variable domain in full, completed from reference TRBV25-1 and TRBJ1-4, reads EADIYQTPRYLVIGTGKKITLECSQTMGHDKMYWYQQDPGMELHLIHYSYGVNSTEKGDLSSESTVSRIRTEHFPLTLESARPSHTSQYLCASSEFQGRANEKLFFGSGTQLSVL.

The chain uses TRBV4-1 and TRBJ1-2; D is undetermined. This CDR3 comprises 16 residues. V was pared by 3 bases and J by 4 bases, with 18 bases between. CDR1 and CDR2 from the germline V gene are MGHRA and YSYEKL. Written as DNA, the CDR3 is TGCGCCAGCAGCCACGCCCTTGGTACAGCCGTCTATGGCTACACCTTC. This encodes CASSHALGTAVYGYTF.

The chain combines TRBV6-1 with TRBJ1-5; no firm D call. Germline V lookup: CDR1 MNHNS, CDR2 SASEGT. The CDR3 extends over 12 amino acids. Trimming took off 7 bases at V and 8 bases at J, with 12 bases between the two ends. Here the CDR3 DNA reads TGTGCCAGCACGGACCCCCGGAAGCCCCAGCATTTT. Its translation: CASTDPRKPQHF.

This clonotype was counted at least ten times. The chain has TRBV29-1 and TRBJ2-5; D is unclear. The V gene lost 0 bases and the J gene lost 6 bases, with 5 bases spanning the gap. The CDR3 covers 11 residues. In germline, CDR1 is SQVTM, CDR2 ANQGSEA. The CDR3 bases are TGCAGCGTTGAAGATCAAAAGACCCAGTACTTC. It yields the protein CSVEDQKTQYF.

V and J are TRBV20-1 and TRBJ1-2; 7 positions match TRBD1. With V trimmed by 1 base and J by 3 bases, 11 bases remained unmatched. This CDR3 has 16 amino acids. Germline V gene lookup returns CDR1 DFQATT and CDR2 SNEGSKA (reference sequence). The CDR3 DNA follows: TGCAGTGCTAGAGTACCATCCGGGACAGCAGACTATGGCTACACCTTC. It encodes CSARVPSGTADYGYTF.

To note about this clonotype: One junction end does not reproduce the germline sequence, and a read error may be involved. The chain joins TRBV7-2 to TRBJ1-1; the D is unclear. Germline assignment: CDR1 SGHTA and CDR2 FQGNSA. The CDR3 is 16 amino acids. DNA for the CDR3: TGTGCCAGCAGCTTAGTTCCCCAGGTAGGAAACACTGGAGCTTTCTTT. Its translation is CASSLVPQVGNTGAFF.

A few counts support this clonotype. V is TRBV20-1 and J is TRBJ2-4, with TRBD2 as a possible D gene (5 bases). The DNA end favors TRBJ2-7, so the J call may be wrong. The germline gives CDR1 DFQATT, CDR2 SNEGSKA (reference sequence). The CDR3 is 14 residues long. The CDR3 DNA sequence: TGCAGTGCTAGGGCGGGTGGTAGCCTCAACGAGCAGTACTTC. Protein sequence: CSARAGGSLNEQYF.

The chain joins TRBV28 to TRBJ2-4; TRBD1 matches 9 bases. J gave up 6 bases and V 2 bases, and 8 bases lay outside the gene matches. CDR1 MDHEN and CDR2 SYDVKM come from the germline V gene. This CDR3 has 16 residues. DNA for the CDR3: TGTGCCAGCAGTTTAGGCCCGGACAGGGGAGGAAACATTCAGTACTTC. Its translation: CASSLGPDRGGNIQYF.

This clonotype has a handful of counts. The chain links TRBV5-6 to TRBJ1-2; D remains ambiguous. CDR3 length equals 15 residues. Trimming pared 3 bases from V and 4 bases from J, leaving 16 bases between. Germline lookup yields CDR1 SGHDT and CDR2 YYEEEE. CDR3 nucleotide sequence: TGTGCCAGCAGCTCTTTAAGTGGCAGGTCCTATGGCTACACCTTC. Encoded protein: CASSSLSGRSYGYTF.

The J gene is TRBJ1-1, the V gene TRBV6-2 or TRBV6-3; D unclear. The CDR3 covers 15 residues. The V end lost 5 bases, the J end lost 8 bases, and 21 bases lay between the germline ends. The V gene's germline CDR1 is MNHEY and CDR2 SVGEGT. The CDR3, as DNA: TGTGCCAGCAGTAATACTCTTTTACCGGGGTGGGAAGCTTTCTTT. As protein: CASSNTLLPGWEAFF.

The V gene is TRBV29-1, the J gene TRBJ1-5; 8 bases agree with TRBD1. The CDR3 sequence is 15 residues long. Germline CDR1 is SQVTM and CDR2 is ANQGSEA. V lost 2 bases, J lost 5 bases, and 8 bases stayed unmatched. The CDR3 sequence is CSVEYKQGADQPQHF. In DNA, the CDR3 is TGCAGCGTTGAATATAAGCAGGGGGCTGATCAGCCCCAGCATTTT.

This clonotype occurred many times. The chain employs TRBV12-3 or TRBV12-4 and TRBJ2-1; TRBD1 might be the D (5 bases). The CDR3 covers 13 residues. V was shortened by 1 base and J by 5 bases, with 6 bases between the two germline ends. The CDR3 sequence is CASSLVGDNEQFF. The CDR3, as DNA: TGTGCCAGCAGTTTAGTAGGGGACAATGAGCAGTTCTTC.